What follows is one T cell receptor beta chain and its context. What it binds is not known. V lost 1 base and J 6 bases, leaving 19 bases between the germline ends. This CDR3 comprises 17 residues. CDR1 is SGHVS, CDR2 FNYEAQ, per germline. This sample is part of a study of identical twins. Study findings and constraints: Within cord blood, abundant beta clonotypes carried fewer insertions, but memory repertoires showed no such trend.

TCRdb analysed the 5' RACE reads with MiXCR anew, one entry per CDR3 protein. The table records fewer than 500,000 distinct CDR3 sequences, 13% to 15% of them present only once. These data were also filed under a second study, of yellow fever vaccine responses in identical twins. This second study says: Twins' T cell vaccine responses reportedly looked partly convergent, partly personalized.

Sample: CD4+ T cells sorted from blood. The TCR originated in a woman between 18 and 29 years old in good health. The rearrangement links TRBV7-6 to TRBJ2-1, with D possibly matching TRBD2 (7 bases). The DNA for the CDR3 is TGTGCCAGCAGCTTAGGAGGGGGAAGCGGGATAGGCAATGAGCAGTTCTTC. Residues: CASSLGGGSGIGNEQFF.